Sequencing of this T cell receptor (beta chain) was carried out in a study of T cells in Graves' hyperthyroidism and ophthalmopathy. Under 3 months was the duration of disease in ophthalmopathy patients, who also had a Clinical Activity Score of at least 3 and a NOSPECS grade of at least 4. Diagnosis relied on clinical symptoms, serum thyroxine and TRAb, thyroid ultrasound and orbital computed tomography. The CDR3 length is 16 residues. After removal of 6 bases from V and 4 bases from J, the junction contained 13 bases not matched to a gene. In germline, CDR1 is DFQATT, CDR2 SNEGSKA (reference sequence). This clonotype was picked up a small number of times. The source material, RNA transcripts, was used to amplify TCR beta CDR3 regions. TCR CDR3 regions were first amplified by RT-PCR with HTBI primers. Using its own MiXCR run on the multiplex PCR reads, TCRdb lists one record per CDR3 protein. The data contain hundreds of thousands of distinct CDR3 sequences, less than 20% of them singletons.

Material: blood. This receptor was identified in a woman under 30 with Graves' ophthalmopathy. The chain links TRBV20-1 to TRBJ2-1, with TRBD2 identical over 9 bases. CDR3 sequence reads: CSAKKASGGLYNEQFF. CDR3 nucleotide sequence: TGCAGTGCCAAAAAGGCCAGCGGGGGGTTATACAATGAGCAGTTCTTC.